Following are 7 T cell receptor beta chains from one sample sequenced in a study of TIL therapy for anti-PD-1-resistant metastatic lung cancer. Time point: pre-treatment sample, taken before nivolumab and TIL therapy. Sequencing used immunoSEQ v3. Sequencing used immunoSEQ multiplex PCR; TCRdb keeps in-frame clones, though not all of them. The sample contains about 32,000 clones, about 70% of which appear only once. This material consisted of blood, taken at baseline. The receptor source for this set is a woman aged 25 to 80 with non-small cell lung cancer.

The chain links TRBV2 to TRBJ2-3, with D tentatively TRBD2 (6 bases). CDR3 length equals 16 residues. The germline gives CDR1 SNHLY, CDR2 FYNNEI. The germline V and J ends were trimmed by 3 bases and 2 bases, with 15 bases remaining between them. The chain's CDR3 is CASSDTTSWATDTQYF. CDR3 bases: TGTGCCAGCAGTGACACTACTAGCTGGGCCACAGATACGCAGTATTTT.

The chain combines TRBV15 with TRBJ1-5; TRBD1 is a possible D gene (5 bases). CDR3 length equals 15 residues. Germline assignment: CDR1 LNHNV and CDR2 YYDKDF (reference sequence). The V and J ends lost 0 bases and 6 bases respectively, with 12 bases between them. CDR3 in DNA: TGTGCCACCAGCAGAGAAGGCGGGGGTAGTCAGCCCCAGCATTTT. Amino acids: CATSREGGGSQPQHF.

The chain links TRBV5-4 to TRBJ1-2; TRBD1 matches 12 bases. Germline V gene sequence: CDR1 SGHNT, CDR2 YYREEE (reference sequence). Trimming removed 3 bases from V and 8 bases from J; junction bases left unmatched: 11. The CDR3 is 16 residues long. The CDR3 sequence is CASSSGQGASYRGYTF. Here the CDR3 DNA reads TGTGCCAGCAGCTCGGGACAGGGGGCGTCCTATAGGGGCTACACCTTC.

This clone has just a few counts. The chain is built from TRBV15 and TRBJ2-7; TRBD1 or TRBD2 may be the D gene (6 bases each). The CDR3 has 13 amino acids. V was trimmed by 9 bases and J by 6 bases, leaving 18 bases between them. From germline, CDR1 is LNHNV and CDR2 YYDKDF (reference sequence). The CDR3 loop is CATGATGLSEQYF. DNA for the CDR3: TGTGCCACGGGGGCAACGGGACTCAGCGAGCAGTACTTC.

The V call is TRBV2, the J call TRBJ2-1; no clear D gene. Germline values: CDR1 SNHLY, CDR2 FYNNEI. CDR3 length: 13 residues. V was clipped by 6 bases and J by 8 bases, with 14 bases between them. CDR3 loop: CASSPIRVHEQFF. The CDR3 DNA sequence: TGTGCCAGCAGCCCTATTAGGGTCCATGAGCAGTTCTTC.

V is TRBV19 and J is TRBJ1-2, with D possibly matching TRBD1 (5 bases). Per the germline V gene, CDR1 is LNHDA and CDR2 is SQIVND (reference sequence). CDR3 length: 14 amino acids. Trimming shortened V by 10 bases and J by 4 bases, and 19 bases separated the two germline ends. The CDR3 nucleotides are TGTGCCACCGGGCCGGGGGAACAGTTCTATGGCTACACCTTC. It translates to CATGPGEQFYGYTF.

V and J are TRBV7-2 and TRBJ1-5; tentatively, D is TRBD1 (5 bases). The CDR3 is 15 residues long. CDR1 is SGHTA, CDR2 FQGNSA, per germline. The V end was cut by 1 base, the J end by 7 bases, with 14 bases between. The CDR3 loop is CASSLDAGVGQPQHF. The CDR3, as DNA: TGTGCCAGCAGCTTAGATGCGGGGGTGGGGCAGCCCCAGCATTTT.